The rows below give T cell receptor beta chains drawn from one sample of a study of cytomegalovirus exposure and HLA in healthy donors. The data were produced by immunoSEQ multiplex PCR, yet TCRdb's version contains in-frame clones alone and is incomplete. The repertoire includes around 94,000 clones, 70% to 80% of them detected once, and 19% sits in the top ten. What was sequenced was PBMCs. These receptor sequences come from a woman aged 55-69 years in good health and CMV-seropositive. CDR3s include the opening cysteine and the closing phenylalanine or tryptophan. A D gene is named only where the DNA matches it firmly. The size field is filled for only some rows; it gives once, few, many or a size class.

v_gene	j_gene	d_gene	abundance	CDR3nt	CDR3aa
TRBV5-1	TRBJ2-7	TRBD2	-	TGCGCCAGCAGCATGGAAGCCGGTCGAGGACTAGCGGGCCCTAAGTACTTC	CASSMEAGRGLAGPKYF
TRBV5-4	TRBJ2-2	-	-	TGTGCCAGCACCTGGGGGGAGTTCACCGGGGAGCTGTTTTTT	CASTWGEFTGELFF
TRBV27	TRBJ2-1	TRBD2	once	TGTGCCAGCCACTTGATCGGCGGGGGGTACAATGAGCAGTTCTTC	CASHLIGGGYNEQFF
TRBV6-1	TRBJ1-1	-	few	TGTGCCAGCAGGCTAGTAGTGGGTACTGAAGCTTTCTTT	CASRLVVGTEAFF
TRBV7-9	TRBJ2-7	TRBD2	few	TGTGCCAGCAGCGACCGGGGCGGGGGTCCTCTCGAGCAGTACTTC	CASSDRGGGPLEQYF
TRBV20-1	TRBJ1-1	-	-	TGCAGGTGTGACATGAACACTGAAGCTTTCTTT	CRCDMNTEAFF
TRBV2	TRBJ2-1	TRBD2	once	TGTGCCAGCAGTGCACTAGCGGGAGTTGTCGAGCAGTTCTTC	CASSALAGVVEQFF
TRBV6-1	TRBJ2-1	TRBD2	few	TGTGCCAGCAGGAGACTAGCGGGAGGGCCCCATTTCTTC	CASRRLAGGPHFF
TRBV5-1	TRBJ2-7	TRBD2	-	TGCGCCAGCAGCTCACTAACTAGCGGGAGCTACGAGCAGTACTTC	CASSSLTSGSYEQYF
TRBV19	TRBJ1-5	-	-	TGTGCCAGTAGCTCCCTGGGGGGGGTGTCGCCCAGTCAGCCCCAGCATTTT	CASSSLGGVSPSQPQHF
TRBV5-1	TRBJ2-7	TRBD1	-	TGCGCCAGCAGCTTGGGGGACAGGCCTATCTACGAGCAGTACTTC	CASSLGDRPIYEQYF
TRBV7-9	TRBJ2-3	-	-	TGTGCCAGCAGCTTAGAACTAGTGGATACGCAGTATTTT	CASSLELVDTQYF
TRBV28	TRBJ2-1	-	-	TGTGCCAGCACCCCTAGTGGCCCCTCCTACAATGAGCAGTTCTTC	CASTPSGPSYNEQFF
TRBV7-3	TRBJ2-1	-	-	TGTGCCAGCAGCTTAATGCACGGTAGTGAGCAGTTCTTC	CASSLMHGSEQFF
TRBV28	TRBJ2-7	TRBD2	-	TGTGCCACCGGGGGGGGGACCTTCCTACCCTATTACGAGCAGTACTTC	CATGGGTFLPYYEQYF
TRBV7-3	TRBJ2-1	TRBD2	-	TGTGCCAGCAGCTTAGCGGGGCGGGGGGATGAGCAGTTCTTC	CASSLAGRGDEQFF
TRBV10-2	TRBJ2-1	TRBD2	-	TGCGCCAGCTTAAGCGGGAGCTACGAGCAGTTCTTC	CASLSGSYEQFF
TRBV5-1	TRBJ2-5	TRBD2	few	TGCGCCAGCAGCTTTACTCCGGGACTAGCGGGAAGACAAGAGACCCAGTACTTC	CASSFTPGLAGRQETQYF
TRBV29-1	TRBJ2-7	-	-	TGCAGCGTTGAAGGAGACAGTTCCTACGAGCAGTACTTC	CSVEGDSSYEQYF
TRBV5-1	TRBJ1-2	TRBD1	-	TGCGCCAGCAGCTTGGCTAGGACAGGGGACTATGGCTACACCTTC	CASSLARTGDYGYTF
TRBV4-1	TRBJ2-7	-	once	TGCGCCAGCAGCCAGAATACGGGGTCCTACGAGCAGTACTTC	CASSQNTGSYEQYF
TRBV27	TRBJ2-5	-	few	TGTGCCAGCAGTTTATCCAGGGCTGAGACCCAGTACTTC	CASSLSRAETQYF